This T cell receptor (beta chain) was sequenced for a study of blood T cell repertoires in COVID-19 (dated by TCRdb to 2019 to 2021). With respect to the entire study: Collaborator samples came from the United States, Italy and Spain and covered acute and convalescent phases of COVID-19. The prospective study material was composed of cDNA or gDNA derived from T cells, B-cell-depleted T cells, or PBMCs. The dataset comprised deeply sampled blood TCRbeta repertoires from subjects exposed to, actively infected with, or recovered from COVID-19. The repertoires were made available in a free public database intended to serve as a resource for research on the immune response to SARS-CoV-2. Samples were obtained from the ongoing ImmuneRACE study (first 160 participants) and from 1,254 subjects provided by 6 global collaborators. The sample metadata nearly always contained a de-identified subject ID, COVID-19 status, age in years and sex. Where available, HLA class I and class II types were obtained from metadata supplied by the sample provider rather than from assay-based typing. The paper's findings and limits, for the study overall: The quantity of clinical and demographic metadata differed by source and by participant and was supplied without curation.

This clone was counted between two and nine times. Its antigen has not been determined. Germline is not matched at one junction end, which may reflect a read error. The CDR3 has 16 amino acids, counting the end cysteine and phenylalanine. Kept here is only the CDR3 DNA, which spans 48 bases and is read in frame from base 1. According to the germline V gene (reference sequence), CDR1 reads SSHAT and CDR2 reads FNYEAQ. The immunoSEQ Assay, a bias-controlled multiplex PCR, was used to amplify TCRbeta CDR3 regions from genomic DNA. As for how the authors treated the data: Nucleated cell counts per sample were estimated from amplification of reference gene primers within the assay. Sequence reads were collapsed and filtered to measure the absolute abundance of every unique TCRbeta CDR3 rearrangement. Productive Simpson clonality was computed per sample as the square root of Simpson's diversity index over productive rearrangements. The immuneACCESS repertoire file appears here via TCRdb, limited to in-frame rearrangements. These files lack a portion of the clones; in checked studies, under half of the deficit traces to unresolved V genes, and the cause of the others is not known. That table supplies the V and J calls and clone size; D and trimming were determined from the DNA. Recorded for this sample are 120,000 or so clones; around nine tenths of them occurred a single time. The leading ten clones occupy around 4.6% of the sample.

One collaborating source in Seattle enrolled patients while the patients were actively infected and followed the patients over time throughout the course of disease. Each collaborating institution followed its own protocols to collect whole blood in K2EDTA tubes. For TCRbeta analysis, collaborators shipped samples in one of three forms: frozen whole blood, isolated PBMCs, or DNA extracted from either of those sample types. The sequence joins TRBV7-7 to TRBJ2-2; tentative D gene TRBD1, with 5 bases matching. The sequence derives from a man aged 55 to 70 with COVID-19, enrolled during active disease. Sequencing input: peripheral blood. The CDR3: CASSLGVGQNTGELFF. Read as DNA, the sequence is TGTGCTAGCAGCTTAGGGGTCGGACAGAACACCGGGGAGCTGTTTTTT.